The source of this T cell receptor beta chain is a study of blood T cell repertoires in COVID-19. Study-level background: T cells, B-cell-depleted T cells, or PBMCs supplied cDNA or gDNA.

Authors' methods: Amplification of reference gene primers was used by the study to estimate nucleated cell counts. Profiled with immunoSEQ multiplex PCR; TCRdb holds only in-frame clones, not every one. The D gene and trimming were derived from the DNA, and the V and J assignments and clone size from that table. This sample has tens of thousands of clones, with about nine tenths found just once. In germline, CDR1 is SGHRS, CDR2 YFSETQ. The CDR3 contains 14 residues. Trimming removed 4 bases from V and 1 base from J; junction bases left unmatched: 4. This clonotype originated in a man older than 75 with acute or convalescent COVID-19. The rearrangement uses TRBV5-1 and TRBJ1-1; 7 positions agree with TRBD1. What was sequenced was peripheral blood. This CDR3 is CASSLTGTNTEAFF. CDR3 sequence (DNA): TGCGCCAGCAGCCTGACAGGGACGAACACTGAAGCTTTCTTT. The whole variable domain, filled in from reference TRBV5-1 and TRBJ1-1, reads KAGVTQTPRYLIKTRGQQVTLSCSPISGHRSVSWYQQTPGQGLQFLFEYFSETQRNKGNFPGRFSGRQFSNSRSEMNVSTLELGDSALYLCASSLTGTNTEAFFGQGTRLTVV.